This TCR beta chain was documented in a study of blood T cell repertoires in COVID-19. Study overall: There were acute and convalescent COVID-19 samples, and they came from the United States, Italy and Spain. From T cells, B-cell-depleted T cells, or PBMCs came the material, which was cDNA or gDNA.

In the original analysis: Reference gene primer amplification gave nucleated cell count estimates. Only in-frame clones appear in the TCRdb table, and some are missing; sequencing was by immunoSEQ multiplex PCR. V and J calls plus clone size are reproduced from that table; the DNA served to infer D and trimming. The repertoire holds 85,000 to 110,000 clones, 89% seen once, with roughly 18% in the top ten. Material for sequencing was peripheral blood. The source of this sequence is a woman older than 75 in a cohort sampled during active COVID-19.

Here the CDR3 DNA reads TGTGCCAGCAGCATGGGACTAGCGAAAGAGACCCAGTACTTC. Its translation is CASSMGLAKETQYF. J is TRBJ2-5 and V is TRBV6-5; 10 positions match TRBD2. This CDR3 has 14 amino acids. After removal of 6 bases from V and 3 bases from J, the junction contained 4 bases not matched to a gene. Per the germline V gene, CDR1 is MNHEY and CDR2 is SVGAGI.